This TCR beta chain stems from a study of CD8+CD57+ T cells in acquired aplastic anemia. Overall study context: DNA per sorted CD4+ or CD8+ sample ranged roughly 0.18 to 30 ug, averaging around 3.1 ug.

This clonotype has more than one count but fewer than ten. Its antigen is undetermined. General study results and limits: Patients and controls were found to share about 31 CD8+ CDR3 sequences.

Patients chosen for sequencing had shown CD8+CD57+ cell expansion by flow cytometry. The CDR3 has 18 residues. Losses at the gene ends were 3 bases for V and 5 bases for J; bases not matched to a gene: 16. CDR1 SGHDN and CDR2 FVKESK come from the germline V gene. Using genomic DNA as the template, TCR beta VDJ and CDR3 profiling was carried out. Using its own MiXCR run on the reads, TCRdb lists one record per CDR3 protein. The table has fewer than 250,000 distinct CDR3 sequences, around half seen once. The receptor was isolated from a human donor with aplastic anemia. The sample was sorted CD4+, CD8+, or CD8+CD57+ T cells (not recorded which) from PBMCs. The chain combines TRBV14 with TRBJ1-2; 9 bases are a match to TRBD1. The CDR3 is CASSQTLFPGQGRYGYTF. CDR3 bases: TGTGCCAGCAGCCAGACTCTTTTTCCGGGACAGGGAAGGTATGGCTACACCTTC.